The subject of this entry is one TCR beta chain. The target antigen is unknown. The repertoire was sequenced with immunoSEQ multiplex PCR; TCRdb's copy has only in-frame clones and lacks some. The table has about 110,000 clones, roughly 87% seen once. This sample is part of a study of T cell responses to AZD1222 COVID-19 vaccine. The CDR3 has 14 amino acids. Germline V gene sequence: CDR1 SNHLY, CDR2 FYNNEI. Unmatched junction bases numbered 6, after V lost 3 bases and J lost 4 bases. Study-level points and caveats: Donors were mostly white British, more females; clonal diversity possibly underestimated.

The sequence was collected from an adult in good health. The sample was peripheral blood, taken on day 0 of MenACWY control vaccination. The V and J genes are TRBV2 and TRBJ2-7; 7 positions agree with TRBD1. DNA of the CDR3: TGTGCCAGCAGTGAGACAGGGCTGGGGTACGAGCAGTACTTC. Its protein is CASSETGLGYEQYF.